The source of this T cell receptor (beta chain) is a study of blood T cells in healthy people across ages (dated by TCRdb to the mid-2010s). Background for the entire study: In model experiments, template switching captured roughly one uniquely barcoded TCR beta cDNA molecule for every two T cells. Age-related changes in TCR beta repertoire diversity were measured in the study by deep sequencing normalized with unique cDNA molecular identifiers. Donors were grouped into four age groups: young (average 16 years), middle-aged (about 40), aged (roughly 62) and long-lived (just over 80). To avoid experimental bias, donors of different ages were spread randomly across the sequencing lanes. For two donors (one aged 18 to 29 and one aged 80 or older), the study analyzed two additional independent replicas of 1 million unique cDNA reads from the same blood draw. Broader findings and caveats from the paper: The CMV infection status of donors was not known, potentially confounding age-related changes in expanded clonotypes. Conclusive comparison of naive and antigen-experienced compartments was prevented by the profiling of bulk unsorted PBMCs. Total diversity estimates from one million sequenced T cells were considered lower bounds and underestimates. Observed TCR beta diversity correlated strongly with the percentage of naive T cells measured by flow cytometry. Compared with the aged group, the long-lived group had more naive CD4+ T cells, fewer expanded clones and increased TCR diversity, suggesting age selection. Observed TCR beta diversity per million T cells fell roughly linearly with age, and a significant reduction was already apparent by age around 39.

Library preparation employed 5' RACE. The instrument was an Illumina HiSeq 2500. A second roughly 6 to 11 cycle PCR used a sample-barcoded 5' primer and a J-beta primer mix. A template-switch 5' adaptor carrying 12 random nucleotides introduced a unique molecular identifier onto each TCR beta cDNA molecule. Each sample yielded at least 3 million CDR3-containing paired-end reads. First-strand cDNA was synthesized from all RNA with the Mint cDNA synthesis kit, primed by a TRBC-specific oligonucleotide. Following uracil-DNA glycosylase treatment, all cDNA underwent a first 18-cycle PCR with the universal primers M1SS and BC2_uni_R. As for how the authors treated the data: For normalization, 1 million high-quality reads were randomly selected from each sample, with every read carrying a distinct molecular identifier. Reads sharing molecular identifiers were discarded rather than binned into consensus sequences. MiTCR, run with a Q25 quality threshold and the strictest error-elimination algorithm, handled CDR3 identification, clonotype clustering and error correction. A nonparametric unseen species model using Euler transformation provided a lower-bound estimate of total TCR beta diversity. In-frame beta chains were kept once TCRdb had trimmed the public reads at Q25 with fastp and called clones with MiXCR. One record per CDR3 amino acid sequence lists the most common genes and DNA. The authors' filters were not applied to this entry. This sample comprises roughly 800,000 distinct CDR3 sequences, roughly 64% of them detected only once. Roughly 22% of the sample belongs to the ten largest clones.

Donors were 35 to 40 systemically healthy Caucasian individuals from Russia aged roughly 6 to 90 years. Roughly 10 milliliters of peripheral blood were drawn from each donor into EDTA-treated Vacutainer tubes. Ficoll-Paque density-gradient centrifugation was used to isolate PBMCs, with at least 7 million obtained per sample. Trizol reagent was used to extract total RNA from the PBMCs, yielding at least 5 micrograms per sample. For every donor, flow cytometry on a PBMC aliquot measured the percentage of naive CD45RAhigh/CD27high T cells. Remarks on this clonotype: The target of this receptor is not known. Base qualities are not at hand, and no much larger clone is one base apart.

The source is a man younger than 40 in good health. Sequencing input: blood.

The CDR3 protein sequence reads: CASSLLGRVQYF. The nucleotide sequence is given as TGTGCCAGCAGCTTACTAGGGAGAGTGCAGTACTTC. The rearrangement combines TRBV7-2 with TRBJ2-4, and the D gene may be TRBD2, 5 bases matching. CDR3 length: 12 amino acids, cysteine to phenylalanine. The sequence is cut down to CDR3 DNA, 36 bases in frame from base 1. V lost 2 bases and J lost 13 bases; the stretch between them is 12 bases long. The germline V gene specifies SGHTA as CDR1 and FQGNSA as CDR2.